The sequence of this T cell receptor (beta chain) was determined in a study of blood T cell repertoires in COVID-19. Germline V gives CDR1 SNHLY, CDR2 FYNNEI. The CDR3 is 13 residues long. V gave up 9 bases and J gave up 3 bases; unmatched junction bases: 7. Measured with immunoSEQ multiplex PCR; TCRdb has only the in-frame clones, and not every one. The sample has 150,000 to 200,000 clones; approximately 87% are singletons. V is TRBV2 and J is TRBJ2-7, with 8 nucleotides matching TRBD1. This receptor was identified in a woman in her seventies with COVID-19, enrolled during active disease. The material sequenced was peripheral blood. The chain's CDR3 is CARSDRDGYEQYF. The DNA of the CDR3 is TGTGCCAGATCGGACAGGGATGGCTACGAGCAGTACTTC.